These 4 T cell receptor beta chains came from one sample sequenced in a study of spatial heterogeneity in lung cancer. TCRdb reanalysed the 5' RACE reads using MiXCR and keeps one entry per CDR3 protein. Here the sample spans roughly 80,000 distinct CDR3 sequences, roughly an eighth being singletons. The time point is: sample taken at primary tumor resection. The input material, whole RNA from tumor, nontumor lung or frozen PBMC, was sequenced unsorted. The sequences come from PBMCs, collected at surgery. These receptors originate from a male donor with early-stage non-small cell lung cancer.

The J gene is TRBJ2-7, the V gene TRBV18; 7 nucleotides line up with TRBD2. The ends lost 0 bases at V and 5 bases at J; junction bases unmatched: 13. The CDR3 totals 17 residues. The V gene's germline CDR1 is KGHSH and CDR2 LQKENI. The CDR3 region is CASSPPRQRGNTDEQYF. DNA of the CDR3: TGTGCCAGCTCACCACCCCGACAGCGGGGTAATACCGACGAGCAGTACTTC.

This clonotype showed up just once. The chain is built from TRBV6-1 and TRBJ1-1; perhaps TRBD1 as D (6 bases). Germline-derived CDR1 and CDR2 are MNHNS and SASEGT. The CDR3 has 15 amino acids. Trimming cost V 4 bases and J 2 bases, with 14 bases left between them. Here the CDR3 reads CASSVQGPINTEAFF. The CDR3 coding sequence is TGTGCCAGCAGTGTACAGGGTCCAATTAACACTGAAGCTTTCTTT.

The J gene is TRBJ2-7, the V gene TRBV24-1; D tentatively fits TRBD1 or TRBD2 (6 bases each). Looked up from germline, CDR1 is KGHDR and CDR2 is SFDVKD. The CDR3 contains 15 residues. The V gene lost 3 bases and the J gene lost 2 bases, with 13 bases spanning the gap. Here the CDR3 DNA reads TGTGCCACCAGTGATGCCAGGGGAGGACCCTACGAGCAGTACTTC. Encoded protein: CATSDARGGPYEQYF.

This clonotype was counted between two and nine times. This chain links TRBV7-9 with TRBJ2-1; D perhaps matches TRBD2 (6 bases). The germline V and J ends were trimmed by 1 base and 9 bases, with 13 bases remaining between them. The length of the CDR3 is 14 residues. Germline V lookup: CDR1 SEHNR, CDR2 FQNEAQ (reference sequence). The CDR3 bases are TGTGCCAGCAGCTTAGGCGGGACTTTTACTGAGCAGTTCTTC. Translating it yields CASSLGGTFTEQFF.